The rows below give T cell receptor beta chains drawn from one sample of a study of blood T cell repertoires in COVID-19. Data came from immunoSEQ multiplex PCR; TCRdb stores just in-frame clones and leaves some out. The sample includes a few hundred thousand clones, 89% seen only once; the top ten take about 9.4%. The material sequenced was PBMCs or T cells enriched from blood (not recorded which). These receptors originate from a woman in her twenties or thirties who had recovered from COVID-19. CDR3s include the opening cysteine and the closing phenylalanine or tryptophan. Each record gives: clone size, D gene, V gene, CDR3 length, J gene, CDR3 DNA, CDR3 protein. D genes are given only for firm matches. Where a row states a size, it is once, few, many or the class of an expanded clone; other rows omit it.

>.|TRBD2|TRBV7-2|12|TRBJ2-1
TGTGCCCTTTGGCGGGAGAGTGGTGAGCAGTTCTTC
CALWRESGEQFF
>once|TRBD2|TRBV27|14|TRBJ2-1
TGTGCCAGCAGTCTACTAGCGACCTACAATGAGCAGTTCTTC
CASSLLATYNEQFF
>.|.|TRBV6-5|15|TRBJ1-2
TGTGCCAGCAACCCTCTAGGAGGTTCAATGTATGGCTACACCTTC
CASNPLGGSMYGYTF
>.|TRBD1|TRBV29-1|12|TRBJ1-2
TGCAGCGTTGGACAGGGGGCAGGGGGCTACACCTTC
CSVGQGAGGYTF
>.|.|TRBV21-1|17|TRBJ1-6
TGTGCCAGCAGCAAACGACCGAGGAACGATCAAATGTCACCCCTCCACTTT
CASSKRPRNDQMSPLHF
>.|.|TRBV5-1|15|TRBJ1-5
TGCGCCAGCAGCTTGGACAGCGGAAGCAATCAGCCCCAGCATTTT
CASSLDSGSNQPQHF
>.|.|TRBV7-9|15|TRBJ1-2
TGTGCCAGCAGCTTAGGCGCCCGGGGAGACTATGGCTACACCTTC
CASSLGARGDYGYTF
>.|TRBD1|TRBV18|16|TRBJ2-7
TGTGCCAGCTCACCGGGAGTGAGGACAGGTATCTCCGAGCAGTACTTC
CASSPGVRTGISEQYF
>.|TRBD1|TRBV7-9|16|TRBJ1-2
TGTGCCAGCAGCTTTACCCGGGACAGGTTTGGCTATGGCTACACCTTC
CASSFTRDRFGYGYTF
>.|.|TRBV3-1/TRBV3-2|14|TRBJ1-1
TGTGCCAGCAGAACGGGGGGCCGGGGCACTGAAGCTTTCTTT
CASRTGGRGTEAFF
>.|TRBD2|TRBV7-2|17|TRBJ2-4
TGTGCCAGCAGCTTACCCCCAGCGGGAGGGGCCTCCAACATTCAGTACTTC
CASSLPPAGGASNIQYF
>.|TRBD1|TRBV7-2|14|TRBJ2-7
TGTGCCAGCAGACGACAGGGGATCAACTACGAGCAGTACTTC
CASRRQGINYEQYF
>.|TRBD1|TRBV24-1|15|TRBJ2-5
TGTGCCACCAGTGACCCCAGGACAGGCCAAGAGACCCAGTACTTC
CATSDPRTGQETQYF
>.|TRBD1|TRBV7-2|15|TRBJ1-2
TGTGCCAGCAGCTTAAGTGGACAGGGGAACTATGGCTACACCTTC
CASSLSGQGNYGYTF
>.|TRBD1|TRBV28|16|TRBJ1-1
TGTGCCAGCAGTTTAAGGACAGGGAGAGGTCACACTGAAGCTTTCTTT
CASSLRTGRGHTEAFF
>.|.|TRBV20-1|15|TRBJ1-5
TGCAGTGCTAGTCGGATGGGAGTTGACAATCAGCCCCAGCATTTT
CSASRMGVDNQPQHF
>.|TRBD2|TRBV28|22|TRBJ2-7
TGTGCCAGCAGTTTAATTTCCCTACGGGCTAGCGGGAGTCAAGGTACCCCCTACGAGCAGTACTTC
CASSLISLRASGSQGTPYEQYF
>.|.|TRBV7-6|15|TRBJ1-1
TGTGCCAGCAGCTTAGTAGGGGGTTTGAGCACTGAAGCTTTCTTT
CASSLVGGLSTEAFF
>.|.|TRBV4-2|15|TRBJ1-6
TGTGCCAGCAGCCAGGGGCCATCCTATAATTCACCCCTCCACTTT
CASSQGPSYNSPLHF
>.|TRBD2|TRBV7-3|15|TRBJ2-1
TGTGCCAGCAGCTCTAGCGGGAGAGCCAACAATGAGCAGTTCTTC
CASSSSGRANNEQFF
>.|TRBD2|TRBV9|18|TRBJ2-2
TGTGCCAGCAGCGTCGGACTAGCGGGAGAACGATGGACCGGGGAGCTGTTTTTT
CASSVGLAGERWTGELFF
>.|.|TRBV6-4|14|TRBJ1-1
TGTGCCAGCAGTGTCGGACAGTTGAACACTGAAGCTTTCTTT
CASSVGQLNTEAFF
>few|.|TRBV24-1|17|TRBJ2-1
TGTGCCACCAGTGATCCGCAGGGGCTACCCTCCTACAATGAGCAGTTCTTC
CATSDPQGLPSYNEQFF
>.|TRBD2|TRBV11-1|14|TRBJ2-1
TGTGCCAGCAGCTGGGGACTAGCGGTAGATGAGCAGTTCTTC
CASSWGLAVDEQFF
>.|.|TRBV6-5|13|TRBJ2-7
TGTGCCAGCAGTTACGGAGGACTTGGTGCGCAGTACTTC
CASSYGGLGAQYF
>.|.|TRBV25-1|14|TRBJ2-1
TGTGCCAGCAGTGGGTCAGGGGTCTACAATGAGCAGTTCTTC
CASSGSGVYNEQFF
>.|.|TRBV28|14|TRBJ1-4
TGTGCCAGCAGTTTGGGGCAGGTTAAGGATAAACTGTTTTTT
CASSLGQVKDKLFF
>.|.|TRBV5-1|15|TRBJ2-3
TGCGCCAGCAGCTTGGGAGGGTTAGCTACAGATACGCAGTATTTT
CASSLGGLATDTQYF
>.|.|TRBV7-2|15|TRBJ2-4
TGTGCCAGCAGCTTGTTAGATTGGGCCAAAAACATTCAGTACTTC
CASSLLDWAKNIQYF
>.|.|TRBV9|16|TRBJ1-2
TGTGCCAGCAGCGTAGACGACAGTGGATTTCTCTATGGCTACACCTTC
CASSVDDSGFLYGYTF
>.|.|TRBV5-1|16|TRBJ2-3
TGCGCCAGCAGCTTGGCCCTGGGCGGGCGCACAGATACGCAGTATTTT
CASSLALGGRTDTQYF
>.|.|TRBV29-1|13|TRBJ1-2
TGCAGCGGCGAAGGACGGGGGGATCATGGCTACACCTTC
CSGEGRGDHGYTF
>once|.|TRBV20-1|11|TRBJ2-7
TGCAGTGCTGGACCGGGGTACGAGCAGTACTTC
CSAGPGYEQYF
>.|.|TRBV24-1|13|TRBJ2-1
TGTGCCACCAGTGATTTCGCGGGAAATGAGCAGTTCTTC
CATSDFAGNEQFF
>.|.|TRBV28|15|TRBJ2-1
TGTGCCAGCAGTTTCCGACTAGTAACTCACAATGAGCAGTTCTTC
CASSFRLVTHNEQFF
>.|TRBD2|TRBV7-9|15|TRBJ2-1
TGTGCCAGCAGCCAAAGCGGGACCGGGTACAATGAGCAGTTCTTC
CASSQSGTGYNEQFF
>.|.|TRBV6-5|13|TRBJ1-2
TGTGCCAGCAGTCTACGGACTGGGTATGGCTACACCTTC
CASSLRTGYGYTF
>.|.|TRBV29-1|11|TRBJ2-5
TGCAGCGTTCGGACACAGAAGACCCAGTACTTC
CSVRTQKTQYF
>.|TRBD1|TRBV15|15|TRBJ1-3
TGTGCCACCAGCAGCAGGACAGGGGCTGGAAACACCATATATTTT
CATSSRTGAGNTIYF
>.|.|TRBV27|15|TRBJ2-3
TGTGCCAGCAGTTTTGGAAGAGGGCACCTCATTACGCAGTATTTT
CASSFGRGHLITQYF
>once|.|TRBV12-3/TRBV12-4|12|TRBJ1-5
TGTGCCAGCACCCTCCCTAATCAGCCCCAGCATTTT
CASTLPNQPQHF
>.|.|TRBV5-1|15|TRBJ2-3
TGCGCCAGCAGCTCGCAGGGGACCAGGGGAGATACGCAGTATTTT
CASSSQGTRGDTQYF
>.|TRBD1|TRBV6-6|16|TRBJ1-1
TGTGCCAGCAGTAAACACACCGGGACAGTGAACACTGAAGCTTTCTTT
CASSKHTGTVNTEAFF
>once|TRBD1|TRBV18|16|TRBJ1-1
TGTGCCAGCTCACGTAGGGACAGGGCGTTCGGCGCTGAAGCTTTCTTT
CASSRRDRAFGAEAFF
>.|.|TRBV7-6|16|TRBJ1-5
TGTGCCAGCAGCACCGCGGCGGGGACCTCCAATCAGCCCCAGCATTTT
CASSTAAGTSNQPQHF
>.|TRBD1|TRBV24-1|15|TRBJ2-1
TGTGCCACCAGTGAAGTGAGACAGGGGTCCCATGAGCAGTTCTTC
CATSEVRQGSHEQFF
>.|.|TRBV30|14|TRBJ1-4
TGTGCCTGGAGTGTAATGGCAGGGGTCGAAAAACTGTTTTTT
CAWSVMAGVEKLFF
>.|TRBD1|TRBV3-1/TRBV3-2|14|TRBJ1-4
TGTGCCAGCAGCCCCGGGACAGGGATAGAAAAACTGTTTTTT
CASSPGTGIEKLFF
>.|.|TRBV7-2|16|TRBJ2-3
TGTGCCAGCAGCCCCCAGGGGCCCCAGGCCCCAGATACGCAGTATTTT
CASSPQGPQAPDTQYF
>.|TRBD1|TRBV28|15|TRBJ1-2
TGTGCCAGCAGTCTCATGGAGGGGGCGCCAGGTGGCTACACCTTC
CASSLMEGAPGGYTF
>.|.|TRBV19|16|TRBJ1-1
TGTGCCAGTAGTATATACGTGACAGCTTTGAACACTGAAGCTTTCTTT
CASSIYVTALNTEAFF
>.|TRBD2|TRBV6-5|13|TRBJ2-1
TGTGCCAGCCGCCGGGACTATAGCAATGAGCAGTTCTTC
CASRRDYSNEQFF
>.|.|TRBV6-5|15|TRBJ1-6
TGTGCCAGCAGTAGCCGGACACCCCATAATTCACCCCTCCACTTT
CASSSRTPHNSPLHF